These 12 T cell receptor beta chains came from one sample sequenced in a study of blood T cells in healthy people across ages. A J-beta primer mix and a sample-barcoded 5' primer were used in a second PCR of about 7 to 12 cycles. TCRdb recomputed calls from the 5' RACE reads with MiXCR, one row per CDR3 protein. This table holds about 1,500,000 distinct CDR3 sequences, about 28% found once. Sequenced input: blood. These receptors were obtained from a woman younger than 45 in good health.

This clonotype turned up a few times. The genes are TRBV4-1 and TRBJ1-6; 11 nucleotides align to TRBD1. V shed 4 bases and J 5 bases; nucleotides not matched to a gene: 4. The V gene's germline CDR1 is MGHRA and CDR2 YSYEKL. This CDR3 comprises 16 residues. The CDR3, as DNA: TGCGCCAGCAGCCGATGGGGACAGGGGGATAATTCACCCCTCCACTTT. Protein sequence: CASSRWGQGDNSPLHF.

This clonotype was observed a few times. The V gene is TRBV12-5, the J gene TRBJ1-2; D ambiguous. Germline CDR1 reads LGHNT; CDR2 reads FRNRAP. V lost 5 bases, J lost 6 bases, and 16 bases lay in between. This CDR3 comprises 14 residues. As DNA, the CDR3 is TGTGCTAGTGGTCCCGGGGTCCCGACCCATGGCTACACCTTC. Translating gives CASGPGVPTHGYTF.

The rearrangement uses TRBV19 and TRBJ2-5, with TRBD2 matching 10 bases. Germline V lookup: CDR1 LNHDA, CDR2 SQIVND (reference sequence). The CDR3 covers 16 residues. Trimming at V came to 5 bases and at J to 11 bases, leaving 17 bases not matched to a gene. The CDR3 nucleotides are TGTGCCAGTAGTCTTCGGACTAGCGGAGGGGTACGGGAGCAGTACTTC. Translated, it gives CASSLRTSGGVREQYF.

This clonotype was seen a few times. This chain links TRBV6-2 or TRBV6-3 with TRBJ2-1, with D hard to call. CDR3 length: 14 amino acids. V shed 5 bases and J shed 6 bases, with 14 bases lying between them. CDR1 and CDR2 (germline): MNHEY, SVGEGT. CDR3 amino acids: CASSSLGRGNEQFF. The CDR3 DNA reads TGTGCCAGCAGTAGCTTGGGCCGCGGCAATGAGCAGTTCTTC.

There are many counts of this clonotype. V and J are TRBV29-1 and TRBJ2-5; D is undetermined. There are 12 residues in the CDR3. With 3 bases removed from V and 0 bases from J, the gap between germline ends came to 5 bases. CDR1 and CDR2 from the germline V gene are SQVTM and ANQGSEA. CDR3 sequence: CSVDRNQETQYF. The CDR3 DNA is TGCAGCGTTGACAGAAACCAAGAGACCCAGTACTTC.

Concerning this clonotype itself: A single base separates this from a much larger clone, so it may be a read error. The rearrangement uses TRBV20-1 and TRBJ1-2, with TRBD1 matching over 9 bases. Trimming removed 1 base from V and 3 bases from J; junction bases left unmatched: 6. There are 15 residues in the CDR3. The germline V gene has CDR1 DFQATT and CDR2 SNEGSKA (reference sequence). The CDR3 region is CSARGRTGADYGYTF. CDR3 nucleotide sequence: TGCAGTGCTAGAGGGAGGACAGGGGCGGACTATGGCTACACCTTC.

This chain joins TRBV7-9 and TRBJ2-7; D is perhaps TRBD2 (7 bases). Germline V gene sequence: CDR1 SEHNR, CDR2 FQNEAQ (reference sequence). This CDR3 has 17 residues. V was trimmed by 1 base and J by 0 bases, leaving 16 bases between them. The CDR3: CASSLGEGGILSYEQYF. The DNA of the CDR3 is TGTGCCAGCAGCTTAGGAGAGGGGGGGATTCTCTCCTACGAGCAGTACTTC.

The chain employs TRBV30 and TRBJ2-1; D is unresolved. Looked up from germline, CDR1 is GTSNPN and CDR2 is SVGIG (reference sequence). The V end was cut by 2 bases, the J end by 4 bases, with 18 bases between. This CDR3 is built from 16 residues. Here the CDR3 reads CAWSPSGPQLYNEQFF. The CDR3 DNA is TGTGCCTGGAGTCCCTCCGGCCCTCAACTGTACAATGAGCAGTTCTTC.

This sequence joins TRBV6-7 and TRBJ2-3, with TRBD2 matching over 9 bases. TRBV6-7 is flagged as an ORF with uncertain function. The CDR3 has 17 amino acids. The trim removed 5 bases at V and 3 bases at J, leaving 12 bases unmatched. The CDR3 region has the DNA TGTGCCAGCAGTCGGAGTCCTGGACTAGCGCAGACAGATACGCAGTATTTT. This gives the protein CASSRSPGLAQTDTQYF.

This clonotype showed up just a few times. The gene calls are TRBV10-3 and TRBJ2-7; a possible D gene is TRBD1 (6 bases). Between the trimmed V and J ends, which lost 6 bases and 0 bases, there was a span of 9 bases. This CDR3 comprises 13 residues. Germline V gives CDR1 ENHRY, CDR2 SYGVKD. The CDR3 region is CAIRDSDSYEQYF. CDR3 DNA sequence: TGTGCCATCAGGGACAGTGACTCCTACGAGCAGTACTTC.

This clonotype showed up just a few times. The chain uses TRBV25-1 and TRBJ2-7; 10 bases are a match to TRBD1. The V gene end was trimmed by 1 base and the J gene end by 5 bases; junction bases not matched to a gene: 2. CDR1 and CDR2 (germline): MGHDK, SYGVNS. CDR3 length: 14 amino acids. Here the CDR3 DNA reads TGTGCCAGCAGTGAATTGGGGACAGGGGACGAGCAGTACTTC. This sequence encodes CASSELGTGDEQYF.

J is TRBJ2-2 and V is TRBV7-3; 9 nucleotides line up with TRBD2. J lost 7 bases, V lost 1 base, and 4 bases had no gene match. CDR3 length: 15 residues. Germline V gene sequence: CDR1 SGHTA, CDR2 FQGTGA. In DNA form, the CDR3 reads TGTGCCAGCAGCTTAAGCGGGGGGGCCGGCGGGGAGCTGTTTTTT. Translation: CASSLSGGAGGELFF.